This TCR beta chain stems from a study of cytomegalovirus exposure and HLA in healthy donors. Study-wide results and caveats: For most TCR sequences rarity was the rule, although some public TCRs occurred in many donors.

Germline loops: CDR1 SGDLS, CDR2 YYNGEE. V lost 0 bases to trimming and J lost 2 bases, with 5 bases between them. This CDR3 contains 13 residues. About this clone itself: Its target is unknown. At the DNA level, this CDR3 is encoded by other sequences in the same sample as well.

Measured with immunoSEQ multiplex PCR; TCRdb has only the in-frame clones, and not every one. The data hold some 290,000 clones, with roughly 87% observed a single time. This TCR derives from a young man in good health and CMV-seronegative. The chain has TRBV9 and TRBJ1-1; D gene uncertain. Specimen: PBMCs. Here the CDR3 DNA reads TGTGCCAGCAGCGTAGACCTAAACACTGAAGCTTTCTTT. This gives the protein CASSVDLNTEAFF. The variable domain in full, with the rest retrieved from reference TRBV9 and TRBJ1-1, is DSGVTQTPKHLITATGQRVTLRCSPRSGDLSVYWYQQSLDQGLQFLIQYYNGEERAKGNILERFSAQQFPDLHSELNLSSLELGDSALYFCASSVDLNTEAFFGQGTRLTVV.